A selection of T cell receptor beta chains follows, all from one sample in a study of vaccination effects on CD4 cells after COVID-19. Only in-frame clones appear in the TCRdb table, and some are missing; sequencing was by immunoSEQ multiplex PCR. This table holds under 60,000 clones, roughly three quarters found once. These TCRs are of unknown antigen specificity. The specimen was CD4+ T cells from PBMCs cultured with HIV peptides, collected before COVID-19 vaccination. Receptors were obtained from a human donor who had a prior SARS-CoV-2 infection. Both conserved end residues are part of each CDR3. Each record gives: V gene, clone size, J gene, D gene, CDR3 DNA, CDR3 protein. The D gene is left open where the match is weak. Size is stated for part of the rows, as once, few or many counts, or as a class when the clone is expanded.

v_gene: TRBV27
abundance: NA
j_gene: TRBJ1-2
d_gene: NA
CDR3nt: TGTGCCAGCAGTTATACGGGGAGCGGTGGCTACACCTTC
CDR3aa: CASSYTGSGGYTF

v_gene: TRBV28
abundance: NA
j_gene: TRBJ1-2
d_gene: TRBD1
CDR3nt: TGTGCCAGCAGTTCTACCGGGACAGACTATGGCTACACCTTC
CDR3aa: CASSSTGTDYGYTF

v_gene: TRBV3-1/TRBV3-2
abundance: NA
j_gene: TRBJ2-5
d_gene: TRBD2
CDR3nt: TGTGCCAGCAGCCGACTAGCGGGGGGGGCGGAGACCCAGTACTTC
CDR3aa: CASSRLAGGAETQYF

v_gene: TRBV14
abundance: NA
j_gene: TRBJ1-6
d_gene: NA
CDR3nt: TGTGCCAGCAGCCAACCGACAGTATATAATTCACCCCTCCACTTT
CDR3aa: CASSQPTVYNSPLHF

v_gene: TRBV7-3
abundance: NA
j_gene: TRBJ2-1
d_gene: TRBD1
CDR3nt: TGTGCCAGCAGTTATAACCAAGGGGGACAGCTCAATGAGCAGTTCTTC
CDR3aa: CASSYNQGGQLNEQFF

v_gene: TRBV3-1/TRBV3-2
abundance: NA
j_gene: TRBJ2-5
d_gene: NA
CDR3nt: TGTGCCAGCAGCCAAGACGTTGCGGGGAGGGAGACCCAGTACTTC
CDR3aa: CASSQDVAGRETQYF

v_gene: TRBV30
abundance: NA
j_gene: TRBJ2-7
d_gene: NA
CDR3nt: TGTGCCTGGAGTGTATCGGCCCTCTACGAGCAGTACTTC
CDR3aa: CAWSVSALYEQYF

v_gene: TRBV7-9
abundance: few
j_gene: TRBJ1-4
d_gene: NA
CDR3nt: TGTGCCAGCAGCTTTGGACGGGGAAATGAAAAACTGTTTTTT
CDR3aa: CASSFGRGNEKLFF

v_gene: TRBV18
abundance: NA
j_gene: TRBJ2-5
d_gene: NA
CDR3nt: TGTGCCAGCTCACCGATATCCCGGGACGAGACCCAGTACTTC
CDR3aa: CASSPISRDETQYF

v_gene: TRBV18
abundance: NA
j_gene: TRBJ1-4
d_gene: TRBD1
CDR3nt: TGTGCCAGCTCACCCTTCGGACAGGCCGCAACTAATGAAAAACTGTTTTTT
CDR3aa: CASSPFGQAATNEKLFF

v_gene: TRBV5-4
abundance: NA
j_gene: TRBJ2-7
d_gene: NA
CDR3nt: TGTGCCAGCAGCAGGGGTTCCTACGAGCAGTACTTC
CDR3aa: CASSRGSYEQYF

v_gene: TRBV7-9
abundance: NA
j_gene: TRBJ2-1
d_gene: NA
CDR3nt: TGTGCCAGCAGCTTGGTCGCGGGGTCTGATGAGCAGTTCTTC
CDR3aa: CASSLVAGSDEQFF

v_gene: TRBV6-1
abundance: NA
j_gene: TRBJ2-7
d_gene: TRBD2
CDR3nt: TGTGCCAGCAGTGAAGGACTAGCGGGATACTACGAGCAGTACTTC
CDR3aa: CASSEGLAGYYEQYF

v_gene: TRBV6-6
abundance: NA
j_gene: TRBJ2-1
d_gene: TRBD1
CDR3nt: TGTGCCAGCAGTCCCCGGACAGGGGAAGGCTGGCTGAAAAACAATGAGCAGTTCTTC
CDR3aa: CASSPRTGEGWLKNNEQFF

v_gene: TRBV5-1
abundance: NA
j_gene: TRBJ2-1
d_gene: TRBD2
CDR3nt: TGCGCCAGCCACCTGAGCGGGGGTAATTACAATGAGCAGTTCTTC
CDR3aa: CASHLSGGNYNEQFF

v_gene: TRBV7-3
abundance: few
j_gene: TRBJ1-2
d_gene: NA
CDR3nt: TGTGCCAGCAGCTTAAGCGGGGAGGATGGCTACACCTTC
CDR3aa: CASSLSGEDGYTF

v_gene: TRBV2
abundance: NA
j_gene: TRBJ2-3
d_gene: TRBD2
CDR3nt: TGTGCCAGCAACGGAAGAAGCGGGACCACAGATACGCAGTATTTT
CDR3aa: CASNGRSGTTDTQYF

v_gene: TRBV9
abundance: NA
j_gene: TRBJ2-3
d_gene: NA
CDR3nt: TGTGCCAGCAGCGTTCACGGGGGAGCTAGCACAGATACGCAGTATTTT
CDR3aa: CASSVHGGASTDTQYF

v_gene: TRBV7-2
abundance: NA
j_gene: TRBJ1-3
d_gene: NA
CDR3nt: TGTGCCAGCAGCTTAGCGCCGGGAAACACCATATATTTT
CDR3aa: CASSLAPGNTIYF

v_gene: TRBV7-3
abundance: few
j_gene: TRBJ2-7
d_gene: TRBD1
CDR3nt: TGTGCCAGCAGCTTATCAGGGGGCTACGAGCAGTACTTC
CDR3aa: CASSLSGGYEQYF

v_gene: TRBV5-1
abundance: NA
j_gene: TRBJ2-5
d_gene: NA
CDR3nt: TGCGCCAGCAGCTTGCTGCCGATGGAGACCCAGTACTTC
CDR3aa: CASSLLPMETQYF

v_gene: TRBV6-5
abundance: few
j_gene: TRBJ2-1
d_gene: NA
CDR3nt: TGTGCCAGCAGTTACGGAAAAACAAGTGAGCAGTTCTTC
CDR3aa: CASSYGKTSEQFF

v_gene: TRBV18
abundance: few
j_gene: TRBJ2-2
d_gene: TRBD2
CDR3nt: TGTGCCAGCTCATCAACTAGCGGATACACCGGGGAGCTGTTTTTT
CDR3aa: CASSSTSGYTGELFF

v_gene: TRBV5-6
abundance: once
j_gene: TRBJ2-3
d_gene: TRBD2
CDR3nt: TGTGCCAGCAGCCGGGGACTAGCGGGAGCGGATACGCAGTATTTT
CDR3aa: CASSRGLAGADTQYF

v_gene: TRBV12-5
abundance: NA
j_gene: TRBJ2-3
d_gene: TRBD1
CDR3nt: TGTGCTAGTGGTTGGGACAGTTCGACAGATACGCAGTATTTT
CDR3aa: CASGWDSSTDTQYF

v_gene: TRBV12-3/TRBV12-4
abundance: NA
j_gene: TRBJ2-3
d_gene: TRBD2
CDR3nt: TGTGCCGGACTAGCGGGAGACACAGATACGCAGTATTTT
CDR3aa: CAGLAGDTDTQYF

v_gene: TRBV2
abundance: NA
j_gene: TRBJ2-1
d_gene: NA
CDR3nt: TGTGCCAGCAGTGGAGGGGCGGTGGAGCAGTTCTTC
CDR3aa: CASSGGAVEQFF

v_gene: TRBV24-1
abundance: NA
j_gene: TRBJ2-1
d_gene: NA
CDR3nt: TGTGCCACTCGACAGGACCACAATGAGCAGTTCTTC
CDR3aa: CATRQDHNEQFF

v_gene: TRBV6-5
abundance: NA
j_gene: TRBJ2-3
d_gene: NA
CDR3nt: TGTGCCAGCACCCTATCCGATGGCACAGATACGCAGTATTTT
CDR3aa: CASTLSDGTDTQYF

v_gene: TRBV7-9
abundance: NA
j_gene: TRBJ1-1
d_gene: NA
CDR3nt: TGTGCCAGCACCCGTCTGGGGGCTGAAGCTTTCTTT
CDR3aa: CASTRLGAEAFF